The 15 T cell receptor beta chains presented below share a single source sample, sequenced in a study of cytomegalovirus exposure and HLA in healthy donors. The PCR had 60 Vbeta and 13 Jbeta primers. Libraries were prepared by immunoSEQ multiplex PCR; TCRdb keeps only in-frame clonotypes and omits some of them. This table has 59,000 or so clones, over 75% appearing once. Sequencing input: PBMCs. All receptors derive from a female donor in good health and CMV-seronegative.

In this sample, this clone turned up once. The J gene is TRBJ2-4, the V gene TRBV9, with D perhaps matching TRBD2 (5 bases). Germline V gene sequence: CDR1 SGDLS, CDR2 YYNGEE. Trimming left V 3 bases short and J 7 bases short, with 11 bases between. This CDR3 is 13 amino acids long. The CDR3 is CASSGRERNIQYF. CDR3 sequence (DNA): TGTGCCAGCAGCGGGAGAGAGCGGAACATTCAGTACTTC.

V usage is TRBV28 and J usage is TRBJ2-6; possibly TRBD1 for D (5 bases). The CDR3 consists of 16 residues. Germline lookup yields CDR1 MDHEN and CDR2 SYDVKM. V lost 6 bases, J lost 0 bases, and 12 bases lay in between. CDR3 nucleotide sequence: TGTGCCAGCAGGGACACAGCAAGCTCTGGGGCCAACGTCCTGACTTTC. Translated: CASRDTASSGANVLTF.

The V and J genes are TRBV25-1 and TRBJ1-1; D possibly corresponds to TRBD1 (5 bases). This CDR3 has 13 residues. Trimming shortened V by 9 bases and J by 1 base, and 12 bases separated the two germline ends. Germline V gene data show CDR1 as MGHDK and CDR2 as SYGVNS. CDR3 nucleotide sequence: TGTGCCAGTACCTCGGGGGGGAACACTGAAGCTTTCTTT. Translation: CASTSGGNTEAFF.

The chain has TRBV5-4 and TRBJ1-4; 7 positions agree with TRBD1. From germline, CDR1 is SGHNT and CDR2 YYREEE (reference sequence). CDR3 length: 17 amino acids. V dropped 0 bases and J dropped 5; count of bases not matched to a gene: 10. The CDR3 bases are TGTGCCAGCAGCTTGGGAGGGATACAGGGGATCAATGAAAAACTGTTTTTT. Protein sequence: CASSLGGIQGINEKLFF.

The chain joins TRBV6-1 to TRBJ1-1; a weak D match, TRBD1 (5 bases). CDR1 is MNHNS and CDR2 is SASEGT in the germline V gene. This CDR3 comprises 14 residues. The germline V and J ends were trimmed by 4 bases and 0 bases, with 9 bases remaining between them. The CDR3 DNA sequence: TGTGCCAGCAGTGTGGGGCGGATGAACACTGAAGCTTTCTTT. As protein: CASSVGRMNTEAFF.

The gene calls are TRBV5-1 and TRBJ2-2; TRBD2 agrees at 11 bases. Germline loops: CDR1 SGHRS, CDR2 YFSETQ. The CDR3 has 17 amino acids. J was trimmed by 5 bases and V by 1 base; bases with no gene match: 7. The CDR3 reads CASSLSPSGGKTGELFF. DNA for the CDR3: TGCGCCAGCAGCTTGTCACCTAGCGGGGGGAAAACCGGGGAGCTGTTTTTT.

The genes are TRBV9 and TRBJ2-3, with 9 bases matching TRBD1. The trim removed 3 bases at V and 3 bases at J, leaving 8 bases unmatched. Germline V gene data show CDR1 as SGDLS and CDR2 as YYNGEE. This CDR3 is 16 amino acids long. In nucleotides, the CDR3 is TGTGCCAGCAGCGCGACCGGACAGGGGACAACAGATACGCAGTATTTT. Translation gives CASSATGQGTTDTQYF.

This chain connects TRBV7-9 to TRBJ1-5; 9 bases align to TRBD1. Germline-derived CDR1 and CDR2 are SEHNR and FQNEAQ (reference sequence). V was pared by 5 bases and J by 3 bases, with 14 bases of the junction left unmatched. This CDR3 comprises 18 residues. The CDR3: CASSGTGPTGGDNQPQHF. CDR3 DNA sequence: TGTGCCAGCAGCGGGACAGGGCCGACCGGTGGGGACAATCAGCCCCAGCATTTT. The complete variable domain, with remaining parts taken from reference TRBV7-9 and TRBJ1-5, reads DTGVSQNPRHKITKRGQNVTFRCDPISEHNRLYWYRQTLGQGPEFLTYFQNEAQLEKSRLLSDRFSAERPKGSFSTLEIQRTEQGDSAMYLCASSGTGPTGGDNQPQHFGDGTRLSIL.

J is TRBJ1-1 and V is TRBV19, with 8 positions matching TRBD1. Trimming removed 7 bases from V and 4 bases from J; junction bases left unmatched: 20. This CDR3 has 18 residues. The V gene's germline CDR1 is LNHDA and CDR2 SQIVND (reference sequence). The CDR3 DNA is TGTGCCAGTAACATTGCGCTCGGACAGGGTCGAGGTAGCACTGAAGCTTTCTTT. The encoded protein is CASNIALGQGRGSTEAFF. Variable domain in full (rest from reference TRBV19 and TRBJ1-1): DGGITQSPKYLFRKEGQNVTLSCEQNLNHDAMYWYRQDPGQGLRLIYYSQIVNDFQKGDIAEGYSVSREKKESFPLTVTSAQKNPTAFYLCASNIALGQGRGSTEAFFGQGTRLTVV.

The chain carries TRBV6-5 and TRBJ1-2; no firm D call. Trimming removed 6 bases from V and 0 bases from J, with 5 bases in between. The germline V gene encodes CDR1 MNHEY and CDR2 SVGAGI. The CDR3 length is 12 residues. CDR3 nucleotides: TGTGCCAGCAGCCGTCCTAACTATGGCTACACCTTC. It encodes CASSRPNYGYTF.

This chain uses TRBV29-1 with TRBJ2-7, with D possibly being TRBD1 (6 bases). CDR3 size: 13 residues. CDR1 and CDR2 from the germline V gene are SQVTM and ANQGSEA. V lost 4 bases and J 2 bases, leaving 12 bases between the germline ends. The CDR3 nucleotides are TGCAGCGTTGGAGGGGGTAGAACCTACGAGCAGTACTTC. Residues: CSVGGGRTYEQYF.

The rearrangement uses TRBV6-1 and TRBJ1-1; no clear D gene. Trimming shortened V by 0 bases and J by 5 bases, and 10 bases separated the two germline ends. CDR3 length: 14 residues. Germline V gene sequence: CDR1 MNHNS, CDR2 SASEGT. The CDR3 DNA is TGTGCCAGCAGTGAAGCGAGACGGAGTACTGAAGCTTTCTTT. The encoded protein is CASSEARRSTEAFF.

This clone was observed once. The J gene is TRBJ2-3, the V gene TRBV6-4; 8 bases fit TRBD1. Per germline, CDR1 MRHNA and CDR2 SNTAGT. This CDR3 is 13 amino acids long. V lost 6 bases, J lost 4 bases, and 3 bases stayed unmatched. The CDR3 loop reads CASSDRGSDTQYF. In DNA, the CDR3 is TGTGCCAGCAGCGACAGGGGATCAGATACGCAGTATTTT.

V usage is TRBV6-1 and J usage is TRBJ2-3; 9 nucleotides match TRBD1. Germline V gene data show CDR1 as MNHNS and CDR2 as SASEGT. The J segment lost 4 bases and the V segment lost 8 bases, leaving 10 bases of the junction unmatched. The CDR3 runs to 15 residues. The CDR3 region is CASGRATGGADTQYF. Written as DNA, the CDR3 is TGTGCCAGCGGGCGGGCGACAGGGGGGGCAGATACGCAGTATTTT.

This chain uses TRBV7-8 with TRBJ2-7, with 9 positions matching TRBD1. The junction had 10 bases not matched to a gene; V was cut back by 5 bases and J by 5 bases. Germline-derived CDR1 and CDR2 are SGHVS and FQNEAQ. This CDR3 has 15 residues. The CDR3 coding sequence is TGTGCCAGCAGCCTAACCGGGACAGGGTATAACGAGCAGTACTTC. The encoded protein is CASSLTGTGYNEQYF.